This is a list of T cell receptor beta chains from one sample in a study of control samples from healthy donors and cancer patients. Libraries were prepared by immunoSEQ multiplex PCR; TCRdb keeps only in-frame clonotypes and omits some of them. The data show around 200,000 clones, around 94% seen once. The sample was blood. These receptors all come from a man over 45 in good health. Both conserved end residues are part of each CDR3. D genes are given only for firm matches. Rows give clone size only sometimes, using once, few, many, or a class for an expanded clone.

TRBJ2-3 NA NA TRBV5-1 TGCGCCAGCAGCGACAGAGCTTCGGATACGCAGTATTTT CASSDRASDTQYF
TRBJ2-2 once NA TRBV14 TGTGCCAGCAGCCGAGACTTGTTCACCGGGGAGCTGTTTTTT CASSRDLFTGELFF
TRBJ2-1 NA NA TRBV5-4 TGTGCCAGCAGCTCAGGGGACTACAATGAGCAGTTCTTC CASSSGDYNEQFF
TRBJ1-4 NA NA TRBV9 TGTGCCAGCAGCGTAGGAAGGAGTGTTGGAACTAATGAAAAACTGTTTTTT CASSVGRSVGTNEKLFF
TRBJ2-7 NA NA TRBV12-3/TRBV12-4 TGTGCCAGCAGCCCTTTCTACGAGCAGTACTTC CASSPFYEQYF
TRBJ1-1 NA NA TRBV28 TGTGCCAGCAGTAGTCCGGGTGAAGCCACTGAAGCTTTCTTT CASSSPGEATEAFF
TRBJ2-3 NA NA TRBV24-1 TGTGCCACCAGTGGTGGGGTGGTCCCCGGCACAGATACGCAGTATTTT CATSGGVVPGTDTQYF
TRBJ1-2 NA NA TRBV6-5 TGTGCCAGCAGTACTCTAAAGGGGATGGACACCTTC CASSTLKGMDTF
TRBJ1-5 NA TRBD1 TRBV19 TGTGCCAGTAGTATGGATGACAGGGACTTTAGCAATCAGCCCCAGCATTTT CASSMDDRDFSNQPQHF
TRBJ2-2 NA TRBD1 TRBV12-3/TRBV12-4 TGTGCCAGCAGTACTACAGGGGGGCTGTTTTTT CASSTTGGLFF
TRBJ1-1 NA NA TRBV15 TGTGCCACCAGCAGAGAGGCCAGGGGATCCACTGAAGCTTTCTTT CATSREARGSTEAFF
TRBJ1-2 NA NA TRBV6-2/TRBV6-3 TGTGCCAGCAGCCCACGGGAGGTCCCCGACTATGGCTACACCTTC CASSPREVPDYGYTF
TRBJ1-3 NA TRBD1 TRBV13 TGTGCCAGCAGCTTGGGACAGGTCTATGAAAACACCATATATTTT CASSLGQVYENTIYF
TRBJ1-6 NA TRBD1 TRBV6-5 TGTGCCAGCAGTCTGGACAGGTCTAATTCACCCCTCCACTTT CASSLDRSNSPLHF
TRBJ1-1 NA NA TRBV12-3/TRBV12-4 TGTGCCAGCAGTTTAACCGGGATCACTGAAGCTTTCTTT CASSLTGITEAFF
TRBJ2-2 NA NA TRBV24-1 TGTGCCACCAGCGAAGTTGGGGTGGCCGGGGAGCTGTTTTTT CATSEVGVAGELFF
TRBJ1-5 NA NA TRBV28 TGTGCCAGCAGTTTACAGGCCAAAAATCAGCCCCAGCATTTT CASSLQAKNQPQHF
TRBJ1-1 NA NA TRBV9 TGTGCCAGCAGCCCCCAAGGTGGGCGCGGGGGTGAAGCTTTCTTT CASSPQGGRGGEAFF
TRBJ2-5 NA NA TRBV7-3 TGTGCCAGCAGCTCAAGGGCGGGGGAGACCCAGTACTTC CASSSRAGETQYF
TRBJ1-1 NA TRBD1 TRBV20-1 TGCAGTGCTAGCAGGGGGCCTGCTTTCTTT CSASRGPAFF
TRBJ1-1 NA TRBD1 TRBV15 TGTGCCACCAGCCTGACAGGGAGGATGAGCACTGAAGCTTTCTTT CATSLTGRMSTEAFF
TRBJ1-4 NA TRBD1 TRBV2 TGTGCCAGCAGTGGACAGGGGAATGAAAAACTGTTTTTT CASSGQGNEKLFF
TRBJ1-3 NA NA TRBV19 TGTGCCAGTAGTCTACAGGGCCGCTCTGGAAACACCATATATTTT CASSLQGRSGNTIYF
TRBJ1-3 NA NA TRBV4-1 TGCGCCAGCAGCCAAGAAAGGGCCAGTGGAAACACCATATATTTT CASSQERASGNTIYF
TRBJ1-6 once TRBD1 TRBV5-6 TGTGCCAGCAGCTTGGCGACAGGGTTAGGTGTGAATTCACCCCTCCACTTT CASSLATGLGVNSPLHF
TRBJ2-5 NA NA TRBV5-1 TGCGCCAGCAGCTTGGGGGCGGGGACGGGAGAGACCCAGTACTTC CASSLGAGTGETQYF